The TCR beta chain under discussion was sequenced for a study of blood T cell repertoires in COVID-19. As regards this clone: At one of its ends the junction is not consistent with the germline gene, which may arise from a read error.

The CDR3 is made up of 11 amino acids. Germline lookup yields CDR1 SNHLY and CDR2 FYNNEI. TCRdb's copy holds only in-frame clones and misses some; the assay was immunoSEQ multiplex PCR. The sample holds some 150,000 clones, roughly 87% seen once. The gene calls are TRBV2 and TRBJ1-2, with 7 bases fitting TRBD1. Sequencing was done on a sample of peripheral blood. The source of this sequence is a woman aged 55-69 years who had recovered from COVID-19. The CDR3 here is CASSEVDTGEF. In nucleotides, the CDR3 is TGTGCCAGCAGTGAAGTTGACACAGGGGAATTC.